The clone carrying this T cell receptor (beta chain) was picked up a small number of times. Antigen specificity is unknown. This specimen comes from a study of T-cell memory formation after mild COVID-19. CDR1 is SGHVS, CDR2 FQNEAQ, per germline. V lost 6 bases and J lost 5, with 22 bases in between. The CDR3 consists of 16 residues. MiXCR, applied by TCRdb to the 5' RACE reads, yields one record per CDR3 protein. The sample consists of roughly 190,000 distinct CDR3 sequences, about a sixth of them appearing once. Overall study results and limits: Memory sampled before infection contained some responding clones, suggesting cross-reactive memory joined.

The sequencing input was PBMCs or a T cell subset sorted from them (not recorded which). The gene calls are TRBV7-8 and TRBJ1-1; D might be TRBD1 (6 bases). This sequence was found in an adult woman who had mild COVID-19 (a few samples of this study predate the infection). Cell type and time point are not known. CDR3 sequence (DNA): TGTGCCAGCAGACCAATCACTGGGGGGGCGCGGACTGAAGCTTTCTTT. Amino acids: CASRPITGGARTEAFF.